Presented here are 9 T cell receptor beta chains from one specimen sequenced in a study of CD8 T cells in Susac syndrome. Random hexamers primed reverse transcription of about 0.45 to 1 ug RNA. TCRdb re-analysed the immunoSEQ multiplex PCR reads in MiXCR, keeping a single row per CDR3 protein. The data show over 150,000 distinct CDR3 sequences, about 94% seen once. The sample was CD4+ T cells from PBMCs. The receptors come from a human donor with Susac syndrome.

The chain has TRBV20-1 and TRBJ2-1; a weak D match, TRBD1 (6 bases). V lost 3 bases and J lost 1, with 10 bases in between. Germline lookup yields CDR1 DFQATT and CDR2 SNEGSKA (reference sequence). CDR3 length: 14 residues. The CDR3 sequence is CSARGDMSYNEQFF. For the CDR3, the DNA is TGCAGTGCTAGGGGGGACATGTCCTACAATGAGCAGTTCTTC.

The rearrangement joins TRBV20-1 to TRBJ2-7, with TRBD2 matching 7 bases. The germline CDR1 and CDR2 sequences are DFQATT and SNEGSKA (reference sequence). J was trimmed by 0 bases and V by 5 bases; bases with no gene match: 7. This CDR3 contains 14 residues. This CDR3 is CSARLGGSSYEQYF. CDR3 coding DNA: TGCAGTGCTCGTCTAGGCGGGAGCTCCTACGAGCAGTACTTC.

The CDR3 spells CASSYGQSQPQHF. CDR3 nucleotide sequence: TGTGCCAGCAGTTACGGACAGAGTCAGCCCCAGCATTTT. This rearrangement joins TRBV3-1 to TRBJ1-5, with a weak D call TRBD1 (6 bases). The germline V gene encodes CDR1 LGHDT and CDR2 YNNKEL (reference sequence). The CDR3 is 13 amino acids. Trimming shortened V by 6 bases and J by 6 bases, and 12 bases separated the two germline ends.

The genes are TRBV20-1 and TRBJ2-1; tentatively, D is TRBD2 (7 bases). Germline CDR1 is DFQATT and CDR2 is SNEGSKA (reference sequence). This CDR3 region has 16 residues. Trimming pared 5 bases from V and 0 bases from J, leaving 17 bases between. CDR3 region: CSAGLRGGASYNEQFF. CDR3 sequence (DNA): TGCAGTGCTGGATTAAGGGGGGGGGCCTCCTACAATGAGCAGTTCTTC.

This chain joins TRBV25-1 and TRBJ2-5, with 9 bases fitting TRBD2. The CDR3 consists of 15 residues. Germline V lookup: CDR1 MGHDK, CDR2 SYGVNS. With 4 bases clipped from V and 2 bases from J, the junction kept 5 bases outside the gene matches. The CDR3 DNA follows: TGTGCCAGCAGTGGTAGCGGGAGCAGACAAGAGACCCAGTACTTC. Translating it yields CASSGSGSRQETQYF.

There are a few counts of this clonotype. This chain links TRBV12-3 or TRBV12-4 with TRBJ1-5, with 9 nucleotides matching TRBD1. The CDR3 covers 14 residues. V was pared by 4 bases and J by 2 bases, with 0 bases of the junction left unmatched. For the CDR3, the DNA is TGTGCCAGCAGTTGGACAGGGGGCAATCAGCCCCAGCATTTT. Translating it yields CASSWTGGNQPQHF.

The rearrangement joins TRBV7-2 to TRBJ1-5; D not resolved. V lost 0 bases to trimming and J lost 6 bases, with 9 bases between them. The germline gives CDR1 SGHTA, CDR2 FQGNSA. The CDR3 runs to 14 residues. The CDR3 sequence is CASSLAVYGQPQHF. The DNA for the CDR3 is TGTGCCAGCAGCTTAGCGGTTTATGGTCAGCCCCAGCATTTT.

The gene calls are TRBV18 and TRBJ2-1; 12 nucleotides agree with TRBD2. V gave up 3 bases and J gave up 9 bases; unmatched junction bases: 9. This CDR3 is 16 amino acids long. In germline, CDR1 is KGHSH, CDR2 LQKENI. CDR3 nucleotides: TGTGCCAGCTCACCGCCCCTAGCGGGAGGGCCTAGTGAGCAGTTCTTC. Translating it yields CASSPPLAGGPSEQFF.

The chain joins TRBV7-9 to TRBJ2-3, with 14 bases aligning to TRBD2. Trimming removed 1 base from V and 3 bases from J; junction bases left unmatched: 9. The length of the CDR3 is 19 residues. Germline loops: CDR1 SEHNR, CDR2 FQNEAQ (reference sequence). As DNA, the CDR3 is TGTGCCAGCAGCTTAGGAAGACTAGCGGGAGGGCACGTTACAGATACGCAGTATTTT. It yields the protein CASSLGRLAGGHVTDTQYF.